This TCR beta chain appears in the sequencing data of a study of blood T cell repertoires in COVID-19. About the research overall: The study drew acute and convalescent COVID-19 samples from the United States, Italy and Spain.

CDR1 is MNHEY and CDR2 is SMNVEV in the germline V gene (reference sequence). Trimming at V came to 4 bases and at J to 3 bases, leaving 6 bases not matched to a gene. This CDR3 is built from 15 residues. This clone was detected only a few times. In the original analysis: Cell counts per sample came from amplifying reference gene primers. TCRdb's table, derived via immunoSEQ multiplex PCR, lists solely in-frame clones and lacks some. That table is the source of V, J and clone size, and D and trimming were worked out from the DNA. Of hundreds of thousands of clones listed, about 87% are singletons. This clonotype originated in a woman aged 40 to 55 with acute COVID-19. The sequencing sample was made of PBMCs or T cells enriched from blood (not recorded which). The chain employs TRBV27 and TRBJ2-7; 10 nucleotides align to TRBD1. The CDR3 DNA is TGTGCCAGCAGTTCGAGGACAGGGGGGAACTACGAGCAGTACTTC. Encoded protein: CASSSRTGGNYEQYF.